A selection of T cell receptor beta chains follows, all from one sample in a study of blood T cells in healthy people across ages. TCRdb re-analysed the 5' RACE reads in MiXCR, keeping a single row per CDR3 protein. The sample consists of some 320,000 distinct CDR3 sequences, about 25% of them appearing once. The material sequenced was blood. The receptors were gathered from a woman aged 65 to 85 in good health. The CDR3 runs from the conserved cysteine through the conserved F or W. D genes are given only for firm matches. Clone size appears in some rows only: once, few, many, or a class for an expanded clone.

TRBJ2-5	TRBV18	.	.	TGTGCCAGCTCCAGTTGGCAGGGAGAGACCCAGTACTTC	CASSSWQGETQYF
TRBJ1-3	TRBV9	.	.	TGTGCCAGCAGCGTAGACTCTGGAAACACCATATATTTT	CASSVDSGNTIYF
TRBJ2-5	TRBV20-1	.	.	TGCAGTGCTAGAAGTGGACGGTGGGCTTTACAAGAGACCCAGTACTTC	CSARSGRWALQETQYF
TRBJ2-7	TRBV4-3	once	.	TGCGCCAGCAGCCAATCCAGGTGGGGGCGCCAGCAGTACTTC	CASSQSRWGRQQYF
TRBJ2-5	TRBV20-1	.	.	TGCAGTGCTGGGGGGCTCCAAGAGACCCAGTACTTC	CSAGGLQETQYF
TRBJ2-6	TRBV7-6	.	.	TGTGCCAGCGGGGCAGGAATAGGTACCAACGTCCTGACTTTC	CASGAGIGTNVLTF
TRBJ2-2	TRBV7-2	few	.	TGTGCCAGCAGCCCCCGGGGCAGTCAGCGGACCGGGGAGCTGTTTTTT	CASSPRGSQRTGELFF
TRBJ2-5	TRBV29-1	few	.	TGCAGCGGGCATGGGCAAGAGGAGACCCAGTACTTC	CSGHGQEETQYF
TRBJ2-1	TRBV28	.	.	TGTGCCAGCAGTGGGGTGGTTGGTCTTTCAACCTACAATGAGCAGTTCTTC	CASSGVVGLSTYNEQFF
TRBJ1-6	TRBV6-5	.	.	TGTGCCAGCAGCGGACACCCCCTCGTTTCACCCCTCCACTTT	CASSGHPLVSPLHF
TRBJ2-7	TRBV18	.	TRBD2	TGTGCCAGCTCGCTAGGGACTAGCGAGGCCTACGAGCAGTACTTC	CASSLGTSEAYEQYF
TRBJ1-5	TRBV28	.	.	TGTGCCAGCCGGACAGCCCCTATTAATAAGCCCCAGCATTTT	CASRTAPINKPQHF
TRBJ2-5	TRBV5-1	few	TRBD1	TGCGCCAGCAGCTTGGAACAGGGGCGGACCCAGTACTTC	CASSLEQGRTQYF
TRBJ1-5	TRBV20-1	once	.	TGCAGTGCTAGAAGGCTGGATCAGCCCCAGCATTTT	CSARRLDQPQHF